This T cell receptor (beta chain) was captured in a study of blood T cell repertoires in COVID-19. Across the study: PBMCs, B-cell-depleted T cells, or T cells provided the cDNA or gDNA that made up the material.

Method: immunoSEQ multiplex PCR; TCRdb's copy keeps in-frame clones and lacks some. The data contain 250,000 to 300,000 clones, 85% to 90% of them seen just once; the ten biggest clones take up less than 3.5%. Membership in each cohort depended on participant-reported clinical history. The CDR3 spans 17 residues. Trimming removed 1 base from V and 2 bases from J, with 18 bases in between. The germline gives CDR1 KGHSH, CDR2 LQKENI. The TCR sequence derives from a woman aged 45-65 years who had been exposed to COVID-19. Sequencing was performed on PBMCs or T cells enriched from blood (not recorded which). This chain uses TRBV18 with TRBJ2-7, with D maybe TRBD2 (5 bases). CDR3 amino acids: CASSPRIGPEVAYEQYF. The CDR3 DNA sequence: TGTGCCAGCTCACCACGGATCGGCCCGGAGGTGGCCTACGAGCAGTACTTC. The variable domain in full, with the rest retrieved from reference TRBV18 and TRBJ2-7, is NAGVMQNPRHLVRRRGQEARLRCSPMKGHSHVYWYRQLPEEGLKFMVYLQKENIIDESGMPKERFSAEFPKEGPSILRIQQVVRGDSAAYFCASSPRIGPEVAYEQYFGPGTRLTVT.